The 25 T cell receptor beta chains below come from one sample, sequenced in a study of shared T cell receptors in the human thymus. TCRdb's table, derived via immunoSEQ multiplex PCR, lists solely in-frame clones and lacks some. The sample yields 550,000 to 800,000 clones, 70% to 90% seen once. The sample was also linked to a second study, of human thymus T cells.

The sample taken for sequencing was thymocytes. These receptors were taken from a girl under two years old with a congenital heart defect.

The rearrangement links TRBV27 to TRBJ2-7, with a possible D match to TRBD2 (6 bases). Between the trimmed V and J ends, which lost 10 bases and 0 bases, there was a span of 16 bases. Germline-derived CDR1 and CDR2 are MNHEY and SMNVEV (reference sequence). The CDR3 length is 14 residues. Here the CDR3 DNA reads TGTGCCACCCAGGCCGGGGGTCTCTCCTACGAGCAGTACTTC. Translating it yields CATQAGGLSYEQYF.

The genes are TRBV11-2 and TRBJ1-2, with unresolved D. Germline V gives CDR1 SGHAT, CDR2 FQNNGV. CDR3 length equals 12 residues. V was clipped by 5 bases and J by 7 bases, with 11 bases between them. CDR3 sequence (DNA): TGTGCCAGCAGCCCCCCCAAATTTGGCTACACCTTC. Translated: CASSPPKFGYTF.

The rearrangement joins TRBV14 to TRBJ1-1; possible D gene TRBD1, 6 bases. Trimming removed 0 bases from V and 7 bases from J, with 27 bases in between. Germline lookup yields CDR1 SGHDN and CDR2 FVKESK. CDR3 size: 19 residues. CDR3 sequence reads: CASSQEVGLDTTGPSEAFF. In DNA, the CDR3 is TGTGCCAGCAGCCAAGAAGTTGGGTTGGACACCACAGGGCCCAGTGAAGCTTTCTTT.

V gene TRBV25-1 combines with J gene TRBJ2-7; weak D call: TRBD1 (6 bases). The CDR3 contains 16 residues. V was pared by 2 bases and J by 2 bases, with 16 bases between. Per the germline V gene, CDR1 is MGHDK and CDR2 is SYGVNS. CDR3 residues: CASSENRTGIPYEQYF. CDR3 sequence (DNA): TGTGCCAGCAGTGAAAACAGAACAGGGATCCCCTACGAGCAGTACTTC.

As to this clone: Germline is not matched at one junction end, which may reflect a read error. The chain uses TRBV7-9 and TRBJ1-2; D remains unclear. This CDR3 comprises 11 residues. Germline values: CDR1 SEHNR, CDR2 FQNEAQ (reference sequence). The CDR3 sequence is CASSLVLSKLF. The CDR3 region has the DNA TGTGCCAGCAGCTTAGTGCTGAGCAAACTCTTC.

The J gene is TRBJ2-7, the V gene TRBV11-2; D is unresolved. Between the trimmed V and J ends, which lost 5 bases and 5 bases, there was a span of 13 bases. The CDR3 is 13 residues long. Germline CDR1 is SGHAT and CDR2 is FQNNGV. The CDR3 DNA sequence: TGTGCCAGCAGCCCCCCGTCCAGCGACGAGCAGTACTTC. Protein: CASSPPSSDEQYF.

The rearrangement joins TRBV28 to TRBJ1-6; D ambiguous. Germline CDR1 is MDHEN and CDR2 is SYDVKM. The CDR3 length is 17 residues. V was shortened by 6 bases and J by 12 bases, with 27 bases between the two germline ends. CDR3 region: CASRPRVVNLWLEPLHF. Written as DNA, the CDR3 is TGTGCCAGCAGACCACGGGTAGTCAATCTCTGGTTGGAACCCCTCCACTTT.

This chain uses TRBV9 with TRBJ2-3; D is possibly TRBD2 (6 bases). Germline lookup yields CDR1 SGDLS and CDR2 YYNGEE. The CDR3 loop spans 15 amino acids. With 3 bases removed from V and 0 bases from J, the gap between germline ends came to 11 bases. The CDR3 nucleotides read TGTGCCAGCAGCGATCGGGGGAGGAGCACAGATACGCAGTATTTT. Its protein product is CASSDRGRSTDTQYF.

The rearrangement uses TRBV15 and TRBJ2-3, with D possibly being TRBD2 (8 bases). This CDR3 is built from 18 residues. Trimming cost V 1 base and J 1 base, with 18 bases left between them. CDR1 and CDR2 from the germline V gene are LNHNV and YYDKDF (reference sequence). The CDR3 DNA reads TGTGCCACCAGCAGAGGACGGGGGGGGACAGTTGGCACAGATACGCAGTATTTT. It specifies CATSRGRGGTVGTDTQYF.

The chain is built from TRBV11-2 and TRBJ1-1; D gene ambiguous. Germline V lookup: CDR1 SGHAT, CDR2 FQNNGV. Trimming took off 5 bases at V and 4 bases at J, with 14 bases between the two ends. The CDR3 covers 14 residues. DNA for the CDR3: TGTGCCAGCAGCCAGATTCTGGGGAGCACTGAAGCTTTCTTT. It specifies CASSQILGSTEAFF. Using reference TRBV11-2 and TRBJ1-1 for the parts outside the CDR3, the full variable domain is EAGVAQSPRYKIIEKRQSVAFWCNPISGHATLYWYQQILGQGPKLLIQFQNNGVVDDSQLPKDRFSAERLKGVDSTLKIQPAKLEDSAVYLCASSQILGSTEAFFGQGTRLTVV.

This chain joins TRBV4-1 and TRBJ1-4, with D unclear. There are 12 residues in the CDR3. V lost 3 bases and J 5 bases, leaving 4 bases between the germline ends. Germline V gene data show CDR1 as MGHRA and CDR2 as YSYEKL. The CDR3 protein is CASSHLNEKLFF. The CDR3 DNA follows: TGCGCCAGCAGCCACCTAAATGAAAAACTGTTTTTT.

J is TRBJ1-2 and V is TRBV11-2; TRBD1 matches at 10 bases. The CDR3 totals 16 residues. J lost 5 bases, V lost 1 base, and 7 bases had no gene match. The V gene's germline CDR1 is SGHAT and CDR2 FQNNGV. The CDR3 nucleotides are TGTGCCAGCAGCTTAGGGGCCCGGGACAGGGGATATGGCTACACCTTC. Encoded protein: CASSLGARDRGYGYTF.

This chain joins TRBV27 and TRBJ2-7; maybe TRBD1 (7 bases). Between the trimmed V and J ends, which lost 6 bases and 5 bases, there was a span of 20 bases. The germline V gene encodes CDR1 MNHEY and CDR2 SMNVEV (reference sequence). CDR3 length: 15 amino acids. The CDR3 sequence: CASSPRGRPWDEQYF. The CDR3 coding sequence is TGTGCCAGCAGCCCCAGGGGGAGGCCGTGGGACGAGCAGTACTTC.

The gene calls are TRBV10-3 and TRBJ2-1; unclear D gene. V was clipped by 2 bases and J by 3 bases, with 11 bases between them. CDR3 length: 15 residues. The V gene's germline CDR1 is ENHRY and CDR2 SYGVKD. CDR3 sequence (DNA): TGTGCCATCAGTGAGGGGCAGTTGGGCTACAATGAGCAGTTCTTC. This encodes CAISEGQLGYNEQFF.

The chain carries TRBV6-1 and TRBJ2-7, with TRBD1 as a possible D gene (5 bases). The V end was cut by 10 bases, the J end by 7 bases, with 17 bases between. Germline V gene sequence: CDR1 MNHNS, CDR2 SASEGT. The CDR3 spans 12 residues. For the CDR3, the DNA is TGTGCCACTTTTCACAGGCTTATGGAGCAGTACTTC. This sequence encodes CATFHRLMEQYF.

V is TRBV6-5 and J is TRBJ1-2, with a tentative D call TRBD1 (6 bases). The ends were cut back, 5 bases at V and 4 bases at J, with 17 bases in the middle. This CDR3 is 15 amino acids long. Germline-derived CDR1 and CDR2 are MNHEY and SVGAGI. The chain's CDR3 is CASSNRQVTVYGYTF. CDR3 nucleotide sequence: TGTGCCAGCAGTAACCGACAGGTCACGGTCTATGGCTACACCTTC.

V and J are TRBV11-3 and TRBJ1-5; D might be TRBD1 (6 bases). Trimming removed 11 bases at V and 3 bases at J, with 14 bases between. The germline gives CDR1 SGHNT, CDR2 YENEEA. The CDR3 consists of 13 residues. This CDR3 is CAREGGINQPQHF. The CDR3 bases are TGTGCCCGCGAGGGGGGGATCAATCAGCCCCAGCATTTT.

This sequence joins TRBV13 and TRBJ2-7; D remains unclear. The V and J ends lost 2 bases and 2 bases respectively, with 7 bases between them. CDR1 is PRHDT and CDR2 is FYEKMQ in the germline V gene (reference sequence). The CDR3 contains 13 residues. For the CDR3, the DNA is TGTGCCAGCAGCTTAACATCCGCCTACGAGCAGTACTTC. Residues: CASSLTSAYEQYF.

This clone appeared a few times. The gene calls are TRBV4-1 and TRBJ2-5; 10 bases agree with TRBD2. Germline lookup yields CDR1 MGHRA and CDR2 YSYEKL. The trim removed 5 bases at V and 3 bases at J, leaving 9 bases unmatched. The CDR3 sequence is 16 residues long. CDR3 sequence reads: CASSYRTSGVEETQYF. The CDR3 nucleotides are TGCGCCAGCAGCTACCGGACTAGCGGAGTCGAAGAGACCCAGTACTTC.

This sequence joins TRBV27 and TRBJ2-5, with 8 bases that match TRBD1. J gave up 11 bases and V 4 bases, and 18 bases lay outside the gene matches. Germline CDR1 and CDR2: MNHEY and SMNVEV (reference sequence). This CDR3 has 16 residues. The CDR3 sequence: CASSSPEDRALGAQYF. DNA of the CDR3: TGTGCCAGCAGTTCACCTGAGGACAGGGCTTTGGGTGCTCAGTACTTC.

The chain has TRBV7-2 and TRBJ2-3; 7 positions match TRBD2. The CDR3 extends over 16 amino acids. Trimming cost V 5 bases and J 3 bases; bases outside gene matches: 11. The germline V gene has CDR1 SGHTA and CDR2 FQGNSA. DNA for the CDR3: TGTGCCAGCAGCACGGGGGTGGGCGGGGGTACAGATACGCAGTATTTT. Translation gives CASSTGVGGGTDTQYF.

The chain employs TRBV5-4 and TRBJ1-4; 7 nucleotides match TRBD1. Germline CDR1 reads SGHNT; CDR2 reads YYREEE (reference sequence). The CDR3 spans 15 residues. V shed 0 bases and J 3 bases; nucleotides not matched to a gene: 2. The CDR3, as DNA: TGTGCCAGCAGCTTGGAGGGGGCGGCTAATGAAAAACTGTTTTTT. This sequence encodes CASSLEGAANEKLFF.

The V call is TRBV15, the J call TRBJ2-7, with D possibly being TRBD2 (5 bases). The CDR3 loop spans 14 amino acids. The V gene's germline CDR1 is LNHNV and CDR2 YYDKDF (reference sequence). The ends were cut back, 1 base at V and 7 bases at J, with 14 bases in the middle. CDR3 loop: CATSRVEGLGEQYF. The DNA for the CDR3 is TGTGCCACCAGCAGAGTTGAGGGTTTGGGGGAGCAGTACTTC.

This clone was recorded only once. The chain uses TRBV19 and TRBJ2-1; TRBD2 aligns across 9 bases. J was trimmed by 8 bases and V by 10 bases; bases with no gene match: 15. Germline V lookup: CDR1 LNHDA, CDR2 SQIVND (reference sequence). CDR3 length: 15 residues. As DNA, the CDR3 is TGTGCCACCACCTGCGGGGGGGCCAGGTCGGATGAGCAGTTCTTC. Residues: CATTCGGARSDEQFF.

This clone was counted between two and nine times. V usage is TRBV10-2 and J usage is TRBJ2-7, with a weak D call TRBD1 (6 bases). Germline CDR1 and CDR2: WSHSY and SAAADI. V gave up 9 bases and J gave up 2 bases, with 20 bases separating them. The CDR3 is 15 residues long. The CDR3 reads CASLSTMGHPYEQYF. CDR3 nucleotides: TGCGCCAGTCTCAGTACGATGGGACATCCCTACGAGCAGTACTTC.